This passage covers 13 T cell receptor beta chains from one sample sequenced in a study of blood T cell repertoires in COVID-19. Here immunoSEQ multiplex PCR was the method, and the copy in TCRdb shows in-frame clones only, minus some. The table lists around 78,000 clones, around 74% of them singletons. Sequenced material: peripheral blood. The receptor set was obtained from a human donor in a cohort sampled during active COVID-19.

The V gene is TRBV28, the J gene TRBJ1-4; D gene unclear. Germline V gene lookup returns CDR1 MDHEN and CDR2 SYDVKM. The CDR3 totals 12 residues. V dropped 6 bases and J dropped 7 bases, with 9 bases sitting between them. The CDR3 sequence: CASSLRFEKLFF. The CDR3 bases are TGTGCCAGCAGCCTACGATTTGAAAAACTGTTTTTT.

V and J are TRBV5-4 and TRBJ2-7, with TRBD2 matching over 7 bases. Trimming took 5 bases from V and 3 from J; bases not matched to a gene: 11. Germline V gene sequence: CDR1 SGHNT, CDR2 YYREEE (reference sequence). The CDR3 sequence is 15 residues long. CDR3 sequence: CASSLASGGRYEQYF. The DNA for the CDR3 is TGTGCCAGCAGTCTAGCTAGCGGAGGACGCTACGAGCAGTACTTC.

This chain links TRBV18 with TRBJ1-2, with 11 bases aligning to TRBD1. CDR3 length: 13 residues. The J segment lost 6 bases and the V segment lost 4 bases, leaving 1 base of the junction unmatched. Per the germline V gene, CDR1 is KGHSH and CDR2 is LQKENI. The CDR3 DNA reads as TGTGCCAGCTCACTGGGACAGGGGGATGGCTACACCTTC. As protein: CASSLGQGDGYTF.

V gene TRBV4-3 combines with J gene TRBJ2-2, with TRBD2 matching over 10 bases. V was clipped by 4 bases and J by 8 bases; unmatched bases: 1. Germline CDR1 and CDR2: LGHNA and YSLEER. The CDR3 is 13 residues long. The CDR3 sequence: CASSLGLAGELFF. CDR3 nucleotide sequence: TGCGCCAGCAGCCTGGGACTAGCGGGGGAGCTGTTTTTT.

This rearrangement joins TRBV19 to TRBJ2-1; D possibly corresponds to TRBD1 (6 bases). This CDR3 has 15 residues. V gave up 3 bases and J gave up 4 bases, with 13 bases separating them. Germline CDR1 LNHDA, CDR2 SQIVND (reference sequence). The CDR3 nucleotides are TGTGCCAGTAGTATGCGGGCAGGGGAGTACAATGAGCAGTTCTTC. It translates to CASSMRAGEYNEQFF.

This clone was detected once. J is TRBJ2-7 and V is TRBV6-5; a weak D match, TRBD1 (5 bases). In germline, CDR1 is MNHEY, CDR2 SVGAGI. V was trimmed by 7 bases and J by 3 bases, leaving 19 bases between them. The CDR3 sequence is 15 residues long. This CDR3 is CASNVQGGDYYEQYF. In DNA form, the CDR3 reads TGTGCCAGCAATGTGCAGGGTGGGGATTACTACGAGCAGTACTTC.

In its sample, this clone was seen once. The CDR3 sequence is CASSLNQEDPYGYTF. The CDR3 nucleotides are TGTGCCAGCAGCTTAAATCAGGAGGACCCCTATGGCTACACCTTC. The chain uses TRBV7-2 and TRBJ1-2, with D hard to call. The CDR3 contains 15 residues. The V gene's germline CDR1 is SGHTA and CDR2 FQGNSA. Trimming pared 2 bases from V and 4 bases from J, leaving 14 bases between.

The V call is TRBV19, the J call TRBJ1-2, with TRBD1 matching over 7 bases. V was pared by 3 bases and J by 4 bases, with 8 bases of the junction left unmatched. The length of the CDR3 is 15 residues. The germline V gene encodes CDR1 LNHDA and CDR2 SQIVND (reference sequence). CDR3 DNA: TGTGCCAGTAGTATGAGGGGGCCCGTCGGCTATGGCTACACCTTC. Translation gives CASSMRGPVGYGYTF.

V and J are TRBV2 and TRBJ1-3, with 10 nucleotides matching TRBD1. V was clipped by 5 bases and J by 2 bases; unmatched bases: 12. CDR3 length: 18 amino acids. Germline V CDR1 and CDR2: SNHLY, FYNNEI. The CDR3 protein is CASSPGTGAFSPGNTIYF. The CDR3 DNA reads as TGTGCCAGCAGTCCCGGGACAGGGGCATTCAGTCCTGGAAACACCATATATTTT.

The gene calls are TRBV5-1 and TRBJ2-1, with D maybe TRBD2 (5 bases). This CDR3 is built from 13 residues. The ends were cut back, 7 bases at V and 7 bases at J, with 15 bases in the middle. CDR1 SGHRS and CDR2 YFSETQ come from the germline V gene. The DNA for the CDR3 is TGCGCCAGCTGGGGTCTAGCAAGAAATGAGCAGTTCTTC. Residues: CASWGLARNEQFF.

The CDR3 DNA sequence: TGTGCCAGCAGCGTAGATACAGGAGTGAACACTGAAGCTTTCTTT. Protein product: CASSVDTGVNTEAFF. The chain combines TRBV9 with TRBJ1-1, with TRBD1 as a possible D gene (5 bases). The V gene's germline CDR1 is SGDLS and CDR2 YYNGEE. V was shortened by 0 bases and J by 0 bases, with 9 bases between the two germline ends. The CDR3 loop spans 15 amino acids.

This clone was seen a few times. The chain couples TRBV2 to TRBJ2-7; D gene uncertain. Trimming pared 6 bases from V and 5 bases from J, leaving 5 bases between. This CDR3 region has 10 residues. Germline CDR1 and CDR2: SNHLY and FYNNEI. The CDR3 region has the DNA TGTGCCAGCAGCGCGGACGAGCAGTACTTC. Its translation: CASSADEQYF.

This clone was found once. This CDR3 is CASSPTQGNWGTIYF. Here the CDR3 DNA reads TGTGCCAGCAGTCCCACACAGGGGAACTGGGGCACCATATATTTT. V is TRBV28 and J is TRBJ1-3; 7 bases align to TRBD1. The CDR3 consists of 15 residues. Trimming at V came to 5 bases and at J to 9 bases, leaving 13 bases not matched to a gene. Germline V lookup: CDR1 MDHEN, CDR2 SYDVKM.